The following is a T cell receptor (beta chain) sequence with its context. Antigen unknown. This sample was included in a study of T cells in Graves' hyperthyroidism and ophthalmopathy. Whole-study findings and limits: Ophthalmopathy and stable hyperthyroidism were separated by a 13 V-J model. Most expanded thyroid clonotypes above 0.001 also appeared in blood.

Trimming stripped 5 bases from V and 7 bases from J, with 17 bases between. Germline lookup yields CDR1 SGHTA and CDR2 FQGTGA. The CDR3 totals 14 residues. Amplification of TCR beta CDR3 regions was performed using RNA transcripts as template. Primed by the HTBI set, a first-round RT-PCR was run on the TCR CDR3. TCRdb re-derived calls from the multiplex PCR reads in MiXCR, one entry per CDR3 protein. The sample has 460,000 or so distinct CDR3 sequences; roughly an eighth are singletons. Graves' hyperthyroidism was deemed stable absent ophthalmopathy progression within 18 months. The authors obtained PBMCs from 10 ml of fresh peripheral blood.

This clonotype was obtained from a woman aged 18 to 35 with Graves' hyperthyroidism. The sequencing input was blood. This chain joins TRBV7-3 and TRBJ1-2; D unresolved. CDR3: CASSLRALDAGYTF. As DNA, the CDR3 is TGTGCCAGCAGCCTAAGGGCCCTAGACGCTGGCTACACCTTC.